This TCR beta chain was documented in a study of cytomegalovirus exposure and HLA in healthy donors. The sample holds a few counts of this clone. Primers for the PCR totalled 60 Vbeta and 13 Jbeta. Profiled with immunoSEQ multiplex PCR; TCRdb holds only in-frame clones, not every one. The sample records 110,000 to 150,000 clones, about four fifths being singletons. Germline CDR1 and CDR2: KGHSH and LQKENI. V lost 5 bases and J lost 1, with 10 bases in between. The CDR3 length is 14 residues. The clonotype comes from a man aged 40-49 years in good health and CMV-seropositive. The V and J genes are TRBV18 and TRBJ2-3; the D gene is possibly TRBD2 (6 bases). The specimen was PBMCs. This chain's CDR3 is CASSSGGGTDTQYF. The CDR3 DNA reads as TGTGCCAGCTCATCTGGCGGGGGCACAGATACGCAGTATTTT.